These 20 T cell receptor beta chains came from one sample sequenced in a study of cytomegalovirus exposure and HLA in healthy donors. The PCR made use of 60 Vbeta and 13 Jbeta primers. The data were produced by immunoSEQ multiplex PCR, yet TCRdb's version contains in-frame clones alone and is incomplete. The table lists about 120,000 clones, around 80% of them singletons. The sample consisted of PBMCs. The receptors derive from a female donor in good health and CMV-seropositive.

The V and J genes are TRBV2 and TRBJ2-3; D might be TRBD2 (6 bases). V shed 8 bases and J shed 6 bases, with 12 bases lying between them. This CDR3 is built from 12 residues. CDR1 and CDR2 (germline): SNHLY, FYNNEI. The chain's CDR3 is CASYHGTDTQYF. The CDR3 DNA follows: TGTGCCAGCTACCATGGGACTGATACGCAGTATTTT.

The chain combines TRBV27 with TRBJ1-2; TRBD1 is a possible D gene (5 bases). The germline V and J ends were trimmed by 5 bases and 4 bases, with 11 bases remaining between them. The CDR3 consists of 13 residues. Germline loops: CDR1 MNHEY, CDR2 SMNVEV (reference sequence). CDR3 sequence: CASSELRGYGYTF. The CDR3 DNA sequence: TGTGCCAGCAGTGAACTAAGGGGCTATGGCTACACCTTC.

Here the CDR3 reads CASSFRLAGAGEQFF. As DNA, the CDR3 is TGTGCCAGCAGCTTTCGCCTAGCGGGGGCCGGTGAGCAGTTCTTC. The chain is built from TRBV7-9 and TRBJ2-1, with 10 bases lining up with TRBD2. This CDR3 has 15 amino acids. The germline gives CDR1 SEHNR, CDR2 FQNEAQ (reference sequence). Trimming at V came to 3 bases and at J to 9 bases, leaving 8 bases not matched to a gene.

V and J are TRBV30 and TRBJ1-2, with a possible D match to TRBD1 (5 bases). Trimming removed 3 bases at V and 2 bases at J, with 13 bases between. CDR3 size: 14 residues. Per the germline V gene, CDR1 is GTSNPN and CDR2 is SVGIG (reference sequence). The CDR3 region is CAWSAGTVNYGYTF. The CDR3 bases are TGTGCCTGGAGCGCTGGGACTGTGAACTATGGCTACACCTTC.

The chain carries TRBV28 and TRBJ2-7; TRBD2 might be the D (6 bases). Germline V gene sequence: CDR1 MDHEN, CDR2 SYDVKM. This CDR3 is 15 amino acids long. Trimming shortened V by 6 bases and J by 4 bases, and 19 bases separated the two germline ends. CDR3 bases: TGTGCCAGCAGATCGCGGAGGGGATCGCCTTACGAGCAGTACTTC. This gives the protein CASRSRRGSPYEQYF.

Remarks on this clone: Germline is not matched at one junction end, which may reflect a read error. V gene TRBV7-9 combines with J gene TRBJ2-5; D is ambiguous. The CDR3 is 12 residues long. CDR1 and CDR2 (germline): SEHNR, FQNEAQ (reference sequence). The CDR3 sequence is CSSSRGSVTQYF. DNA of the CDR3: TGTTCCAGCAGCCGTGGAAGCGTGACCCAGTACTTC.

This clone was seen a handful of times. The chain employs TRBV27 and TRBJ1-2; D ambiguous. Per germline, CDR1 MNHEY and CDR2 SMNVEV (reference sequence). The CDR3 sequence is 14 residues long. The V end lost 6 bases, the J end lost 4 bases, and 15 bases lay between the germline ends. The chain's CDR3 is CASRFTRIGYGYTF. The CDR3 region has the DNA TGTGCCAGCAGATTCACCCGAATCGGCTATGGCTACACCTTC.

The genes are TRBV19 and TRBJ2-2; 8 nucleotides align to TRBD2. The CDR3 extends over 17 amino acids. J lost 4 bases, V lost 3 bases, and 10 bases had no gene match. Germline loops: CDR1 LNHDA, CDR2 SQIVND (reference sequence). CDR3 sequence reads: CASSILTSGDLTGELFF. The CDR3 coding sequence is TGTGCCAGTAGTATTCTTACTAGCGGCGACCTCACCGGGGAGCTGTTTTTT.

This clone was counted between two and nine times. The chain joins TRBV7-9 to TRBJ1-6, with TRBD1 matching 7 bases. CDR1 SEHNR and CDR2 FQNEAQ come from the germline V gene (reference sequence). The CDR3 sequence is 15 residues long. Losses at the gene ends were 5 bases for V and 10 bases for J; bases not matched to a gene: 11. This CDR3 is CASSLPGQANSPLHF. The CDR3 DNA reads TGTGCCAGCAGCCTCCCCGGACAGGCTAACTCACCCCTCCACTTT. Using reference TRBV7-9 and TRBJ1-6 for the parts outside the CDR3, the full variable domain is DTGVSQNPRHKITKRGQNVTFRCDPISEHNRLYWYRQTLGQGPEFLTYFQNEAQLEKSRLLSDRFSAERPKGSFSTLEIQRTEQGDSAMYLCASSLPGQANSPLHFGNGTRLTVT.

The chain employs TRBV2 and TRBJ1-5, with D maybe TRBD1 (6 bases). The CDR3 loop spans 14 amino acids. CDR1 SNHLY and CDR2 FYNNEI come from the germline V gene. The V end was cut by 8 bases, the J end by 0 bases, with 11 bases between. Here the CDR3 DNA reads TGTGCCAGCCGCGGGGGGCGTAGCAATCAGCCCCAGCATTTT. Its translation: CASRGGRSNQPQHF.

This clone was detected once. The J gene is TRBJ1-5, the V gene TRBV2, with no clear D. V dropped 7 bases and J dropped 3 bases, with 7 bases sitting between them. This CDR3 has 12 residues. The germline V gene has CDR1 SNHLY and CDR2 FYNNEI. The CDR3 bases are TGTGCCAGCAACCGAGACAATCAGCCCCAGCATTTT. Translated: CASNRDNQPQHF. The full variable domain, with the rest looked up from reference TRBV2 and TRBJ1-5, is EPEVTQTPSHQVTQMGQEVILRCVPISNHLYFYWYRQILGQKVEFLVSFYNNEISEKSEIFDDQFSVERPDGSNFTLKIRSTKLEDSAMYFCASNRDNQPQHFGDGTRLSIL.

CDR3 amino acids: CASAYETEHNEKLFF. The CDR3 DNA reads TGTGCCAGCGCCTACGAGACAGAACATAATGAAAAACTGTTTTTT. The chain joins TRBV27 to TRBJ1-4; D perhaps matches TRBD1 (5 bases). The CDR3 has 15 amino acids. Germline V gene sequence: CDR1 MNHEY, CDR2 SMNVEV (reference sequence). V lost 8 bases and J lost 4, with 17 bases in between.

J is TRBJ1-2 and V is TRBV6-1; possibly TRBD1 for D (5 bases). The V and J ends lost 2 bases and 5 bases respectively, with 15 bases between them. Germline V gives CDR1 MNHNS, CDR2 SASEGT. The CDR3 runs 15 residues. The CDR3, as DNA: TGTGCCAGCAGTGAAAGGGTAAGGGACTCGTATGGCTACACCTTC. Protein product: CASSERVRDSYGYTF.

This chain connects TRBV7-6 to TRBJ2-1, with 8 nucleotides matching TRBD2. The germline V gene has CDR1 SGHVS and CDR2 FNYEAQ. After removal of 4 bases from V and 6 bases from J, the junction contained 11 bases not matched to a gene. The CDR3 covers 16 residues. CDR3 in amino acids: CASSSPKRGLANEQFF. CDR3 in DNA: TGTGCCAGCAGCTCACCTAAGCGGGGGTTGGCCAATGAGCAGTTCTTC.

The CDR3 nucleotides read TGTGCCAGCAGTTCCGGAGGGGGGACAGGGGGCGCCGGCTACACCTTC. As protein: CASSSGGGTGGAGYTF. The chain combines TRBV27 with TRBJ1-2; TRBD1 matches 12 bases. This CDR3 comprises 16 residues. Germline CDR1 reads MNHEY; CDR2 reads SMNVEV (reference sequence). Unmatched junction bases numbered 11, after V lost 4 bases and J lost 8 bases.

The chain couples TRBV19 to TRBJ1-1; 9 bases agree with TRBD1. V dropped 10 bases and J dropped 8; count of bases not matched to a gene: 11. CDR3 size: 13 residues. Germline V CDR1 and CDR2: LNHDA, SQIVND (reference sequence). Here the CDR3 reads CATENPGTGEAFF. The CDR3 DNA is TGTGCCACCGAAAACCCCGGGACAGGGGAAGCTTTCTTT.

J is TRBJ1-4 and V is TRBV28; D is undetermined. V was cut by 6 bases and J by 5 bases, with 16 bases left in between. Looked up from germline, CDR1 is MDHEN and CDR2 is SYDVKM. CDR3 size: 15 residues. The CDR3 nucleotides read TGTGCCAGCAGCCACGGCGGGGTGTCGAATGAAAAACTGTTTTTT. Residues: CASSHGGVSNEKLFF.

The V gene is TRBV5-8, the J gene TRBJ2-5, with a weak D call TRBD2 (5 bases). Per germline, CDR1 SGHTS and CDR2 YDEGEE. The V gene lost 2 bases and the J gene lost 5 bases, with 22 bases spanning the gap. The length of the CDR3 is 17 residues. In DNA form, the CDR3 reads TGTGCCAGCAGCTTTCGACTAATTGAGACTGTGCGGGAGACCCAGTACTTC. This codes for CASSFRLIETVRETQYF.

This chain uses TRBV7-8 with TRBJ2-4; D is unresolved. This CDR3 has 16 residues. The V end lost 5 bases, the J end lost 1 base, and 15 bases lay between the germline ends. Germline assignment: CDR1 SGHVS and CDR2 FQNEAQ. CDR3 protein: CASSPILARAKNIQYF. CDR3 coding DNA: TGTGCCAGCAGCCCCATTCTCGCCCGGGCCAAAAACATTCAGTACTTC.

The chain joins TRBV5-4 to TRBJ2-2, with 14 bases matching TRBD2. This CDR3 is 18 amino acids long. The germline V gene encodes CDR1 SGHNT and CDR2 YYREEE (reference sequence). J gave up 1 base and V 5 bases, and 7 bases lay outside the gene matches. The CDR3 loop reads CASRQGTSGGLNTGELFF. The CDR3 region has the DNA TGTGCCAGCAGGCAAGGGACTAGCGGGGGCCTGAACACCGGGGAGCTGTTTTTT.